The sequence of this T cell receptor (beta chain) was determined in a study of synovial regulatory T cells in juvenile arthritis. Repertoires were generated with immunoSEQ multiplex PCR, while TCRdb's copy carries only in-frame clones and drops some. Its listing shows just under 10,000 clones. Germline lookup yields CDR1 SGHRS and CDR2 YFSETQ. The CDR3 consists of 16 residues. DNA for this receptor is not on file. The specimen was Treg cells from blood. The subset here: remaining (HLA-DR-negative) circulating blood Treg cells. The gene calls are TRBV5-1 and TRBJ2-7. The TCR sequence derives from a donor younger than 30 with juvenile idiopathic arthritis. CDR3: CASSFLSGRSSYEQYF.